This T cell receptor (beta chain) is drawn from a study of post-analysis software for immune sequencing data. Study findings and constraints: Patients with multiple sclerosis recorded significantly lower normalized Chao1 diversity than controls, the study found. With TRBV5-6, TRBV5-1 and TRBV20-1 included, about five TRBV segments were more frequent in patients than in controls.

The V end lost 4 bases, the J end lost 0 bases, and 6 bases lay between the germline ends. This CDR3 has 13 residues. Germline V CDR1 and CDR2: MNHNS, SASEGT. The TCR beta cDNA libraries contained unique molecular identifiers. TCRdb analysed the PCR reads with MiXCR anew, one entry per CDR3 protein. The repertoire includes some 240,000 distinct CDR3 sequences, about 40% of them detected once, and 4% to 6% sits in the top ten. This clonotype was seen many times. Its antigen is not known. The V call is TRBV6-1, the J call TRBJ1-1; D gene unclear. Sequencing was performed on blood. This clonotype originated in a girl aged 10-17 years with multiple sclerosis. CDR3: CASSAELNTEAFF. Here the CDR3 DNA reads TGTGCCAGCAGTGCGGAGCTGAACACTGAAGCTTTCTTT.